This TCR beta chain was sequenced for a study of blood T cells in healthy people across ages (dated by TCRdb to 2013 to 2016). Context from the whole study: Template switching captured roughly one uniquely barcoded TCR beta cDNA molecule per two T cells in model experiments. To track age-related changes in TCR beta repertoire diversity, the study relied on deep sequencing normalized with unique cDNA molecular identifiers. Four age groups were formed from the donors: young (average approximately 15 years), middle-aged (approximately 39), aged (approximately 60) and long-lived (around 82). To avoid experimental bias, donors of different ages were distributed randomly across sequencing lanes. The study analyzed two additional independent replicas of 1 million unique cDNA reads from the same blood draw for two donors, one aged 18 to 30 and one aged 80 or older.

According to the germline V gene (reference sequence), CDR1 reads LNHDA and CDR2 reads SQIVND. V is trimmed back by 7 bases and J by 3 bases, and the junction contains 4 bases that no gene match accounts for. Taken from cysteine to phenylalanine, the CDR3 has 14 residues. The DNA shown is the 42-base CDR3, in frame from base 1. With regard to this clonotype: No antigen is known for it. Base-call qualities are not available, and no considerably larger clone is one nucleotide away.

What the authors observed across the whole study: Compared with the aged group, the long-lived group had more naive CD4+ T cells, fewer expanded clones and increased TCR diversity, a pattern suggesting age selection. Since profiling was done on bulk unsorted PBMCs, naive and antigen-experienced compartments could not be conclusively compared. The percentage of naive T cells measured by flow cytometry correlated strongly with observed TCR beta diversity. Estimates of total diversity based on one million sequenced T cells were regarded as lower bounds and as underestimates. Observed TCR beta diversity per million T cells fell roughly linearly with age, and a significant reduction was already apparent by age around 44. Because the CMV infection status of the donors was unknown, age-related changes in expanded clonotypes may potentially have been confounded.

Libraries were built with 5' RACE. The listed sequencing device is Illumina HiSeq 2500. A second PCR of 7 to 11 cycles was run with a J-beta primer mix and a sample-barcoded 5' primer. A template-switch 5' adaptor carrying 12 random nucleotides introduced a unique molecular identifier onto each TCR beta cDNA molecule. Each sample yielded at least 2.5 million CDR3-containing paired-end reads. All of the RNA was converted into first-strand cDNA using the Mint cDNA synthesis kit, with a TRBC-specific oligonucleotide serving as the primer. Following uracil-DNA glycosylase treatment, a first 18-cycle PCR with universal primers M1SS and BC2_uni_R was performed on all cDNA. Under the source paper's analysis protocol: For normalization, 1 million high-quality reads were randomly selected from each sample, with every read carrying a distinct molecular identifier. Instead of being binned into consensus sequences, reads with shared molecular identifiers were discarded. MiTCR, run with a Q25 quality threshold and the strictest error-elimination algorithm, handled CDR3 identification, clonotype clustering and error correction. Lower-bound total TCR beta diversity was estimated with a nonparametric unseen species model using Euler transformation. TCRdb applied fastp at Q25 and MiXCR to the public reads, then kept only in-frame beta chains. Every distinct CDR3 protein forms one entry, paired with its most common genes and DNA. The V and J calls here are based on TCRdb, not the publication. The sample table contains 1.6 million or so distinct CDR3 sequences; only one count was recorded for around 35% of them. The top ten constitute about 11% of the sample.

Donors were about 36 systemically healthy Caucasian individuals from Russia aged roughly 6 to 100 years. Around 10 milliliters of peripheral blood were collected from each donor into EDTA-treated Vacutainer tubes. Ficoll-Paque density-gradient centrifugation was used to isolate PBMCs, with at least 7 million obtained per sample. Total RNA was extracted from PBMCs with Trizol reagent, with at least 6 micrograms obtained per sample. For every donor, flow cytometry on a PBMC aliquot measured the percentage of naive CD45RAhigh/CD27high T cells. The specimen was blood. The chain is encoded by TRBV19 joined to TRBJ2-1, with TRBD2 matching 9 junction bases. The source is a young woman in good health. The CDR3 protein is CASTRLADYNEQFF. The nucleotides are TGTGCCAGTACGAGACTAGCGGACTACAATGAGCAGTTCTTC.